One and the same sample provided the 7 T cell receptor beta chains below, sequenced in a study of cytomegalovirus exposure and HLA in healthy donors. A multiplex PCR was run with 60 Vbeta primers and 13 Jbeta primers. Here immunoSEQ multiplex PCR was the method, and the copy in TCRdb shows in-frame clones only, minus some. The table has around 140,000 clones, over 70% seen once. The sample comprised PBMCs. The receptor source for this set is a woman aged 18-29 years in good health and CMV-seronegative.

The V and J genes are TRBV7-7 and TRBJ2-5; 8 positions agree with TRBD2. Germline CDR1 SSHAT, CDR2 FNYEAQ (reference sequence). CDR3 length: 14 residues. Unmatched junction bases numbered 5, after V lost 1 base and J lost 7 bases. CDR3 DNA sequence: TGTGCCAGCAGCTTAGTAGCGGGGTCGGGGACCCAGTACTTC. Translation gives CASSLVAGSGTQYF.

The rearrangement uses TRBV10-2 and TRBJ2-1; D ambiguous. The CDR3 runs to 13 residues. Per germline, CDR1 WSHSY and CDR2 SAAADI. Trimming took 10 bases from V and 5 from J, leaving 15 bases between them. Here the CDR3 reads CATDGPGDNEQFF. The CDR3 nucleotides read TGCGCCACCGATGGGCCAGGTGACAATGAGCAGTTCTTC.

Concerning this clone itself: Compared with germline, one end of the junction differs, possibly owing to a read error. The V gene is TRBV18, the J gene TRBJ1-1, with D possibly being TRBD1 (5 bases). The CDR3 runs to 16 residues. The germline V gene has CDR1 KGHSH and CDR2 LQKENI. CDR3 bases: TGTGCCAGCTCACCACTTCCTACAGGAATGAAGACTGAAGCTTTCTTT. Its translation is CASSPLPTGMKTEAFF.

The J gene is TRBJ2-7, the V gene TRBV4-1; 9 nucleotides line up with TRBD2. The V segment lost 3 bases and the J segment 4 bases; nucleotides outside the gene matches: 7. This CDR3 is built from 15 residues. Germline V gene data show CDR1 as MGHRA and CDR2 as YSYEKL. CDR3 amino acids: CASSQVLAGVYEQYF. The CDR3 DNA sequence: TGCGCCAGCAGCCAGGTACTAGCGGGTGTATACGAGCAGTACTTC.

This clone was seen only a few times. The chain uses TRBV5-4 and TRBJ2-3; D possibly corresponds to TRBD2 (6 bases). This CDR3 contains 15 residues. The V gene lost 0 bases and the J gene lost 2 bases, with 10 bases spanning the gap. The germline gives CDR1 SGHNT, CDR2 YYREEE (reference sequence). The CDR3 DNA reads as TGTGCCAGCAGCTTGGTGGGGGGTAACACAGATACGCAGTATTTT. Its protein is CASSLVGGNTDTQYF.

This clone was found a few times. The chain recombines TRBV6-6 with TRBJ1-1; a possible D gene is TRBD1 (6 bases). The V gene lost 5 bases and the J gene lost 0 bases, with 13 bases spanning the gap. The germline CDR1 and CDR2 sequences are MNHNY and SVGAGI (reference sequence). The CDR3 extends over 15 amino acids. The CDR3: CASSRTDSVNTEAFF. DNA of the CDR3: TGTGCCAGCAGTCGGACGGACAGCGTGAACACTGAAGCTTTCTTT.

The DNA for the CDR3 is TGTGCCTGGAGTGTACTTCGGAGGTTCTCCGGGGAGCTGTTTTTT. Its translation: CAWSVLRRFSGELFF. The rearrangement links TRBV30 to TRBJ2-2; possible D gene TRBD2, 5 bases. The CDR3 contains 15 residues. Germline CDR1 is GTSNPN and CDR2 is SVGIG (reference sequence). Trimming shortened V by 0 bases and J by 6 bases, and 14 bases separated the two germline ends.